The sequence of this TCR beta chain was determined in a study of blood T cell repertoires in COVID-19. As for the study in general: The study drew acute and convalescent COVID-19 samples from the United States, Italy and Spain.

Participants spanned ages about 18 to 95 years and resided in about two dozen US areas. Sequencing used immunoSEQ multiplex PCR; TCRdb keeps in-frame clones, though not all of them. The data contain about 220,000 clones, approximately 84% of them singletons. With 4 bases removed from V and 6 bases from J, the gap between germline ends came to 6 bases. The CDR3 sequence is 11 residues long. CDR1 LNHDA and CDR2 SQIVND come from the germline V gene (reference sequence). The sequenced material came from PBMCs or T cells enriched from blood (not recorded which). This rearrangement joins TRBV19 to TRBJ1-2, with D unclear. The clonotype comes from a man between 35 and 55 years old who had recovered from COVID-19. CDR3 DNA sequence: TGTGCCAGTAGTAGAGGTAATGGCTACACCTTC. Its protein product is CASSRGNGYTF.